The rows below give T cell receptor beta chains drawn from one sample of a study of PD-1 blockade in classical Hodgkin lymphoma. Method: immunoSEQ multiplex PCR; TCRdb's copy keeps in-frame clones and lacks some. The profile covers tens of thousands of clones, with approximately 88% appearing a single time and roughly 21% taken by the ten largest. The sequences come from peripheral blood mononuclear cells (PBMCs), collected at baseline. These receptors were obtained from a human donor with classical Hodgkin lymphoma. Each CDR3 is given without its conserved first and last residue.

j_call,v_call,cdr3_length,cdr3_aa
TRBJ2-2,TRBV7-2,13,ASSLARANTGELF
TRBJ1-3,TRBV29-1,12,SVFDGGSGNTIY
TRBJ2-7,TRBV11-1,9,ASSPASEQY
TRBJ1-1,TRBV4-1,11,ASSPLGGTEAF
TRBJ1-4,TRBV28,14,ASSPRDRSLNEKLF
TRBJ2-2,TRBV28,12,ASSLLSGSGELF
TRBJ1-5,TRBV28,9,AGGQNQPQH
TRBJ2-7,TRBV2,11,ASSDAGLVEQY
TRBJ1-1,TRBV5-4,11,ASSPDRGVEAF
TRBJ2-7,TRBV7-2,14,ASSLASPSPPYEQY